This T cell receptor (beta chain) was recorded in a study of T cells of healthy individuals. TCRdb itself ran the 5' RACE reads through MiXCR, one entry per CDR3 protein. Of 60,000 to 75,000 distinct CDR3 sequences listed, 15% to 20% are singletons. This clonotype was seen at least ten times. Germline V CDR1 and CDR2: SEHNR, FQNEAQ (reference sequence). The CDR3 contains 16 residues. After removal of 1 base from V and 0 bases from J, the junction contained 1 base not matched to a gene. The TCR originated in a human donor in good health. V and J are TRBV7-9 and TRBJ2-3, with TRBD2 matching 10 bases. Here the CDR3 reads CASSLGLAGSTDTQYF. The CDR3 nucleotides are TGTGCCAGCAGCTTAGGACTAGCGGGCAGCACAGATACGCAGTATTTT.